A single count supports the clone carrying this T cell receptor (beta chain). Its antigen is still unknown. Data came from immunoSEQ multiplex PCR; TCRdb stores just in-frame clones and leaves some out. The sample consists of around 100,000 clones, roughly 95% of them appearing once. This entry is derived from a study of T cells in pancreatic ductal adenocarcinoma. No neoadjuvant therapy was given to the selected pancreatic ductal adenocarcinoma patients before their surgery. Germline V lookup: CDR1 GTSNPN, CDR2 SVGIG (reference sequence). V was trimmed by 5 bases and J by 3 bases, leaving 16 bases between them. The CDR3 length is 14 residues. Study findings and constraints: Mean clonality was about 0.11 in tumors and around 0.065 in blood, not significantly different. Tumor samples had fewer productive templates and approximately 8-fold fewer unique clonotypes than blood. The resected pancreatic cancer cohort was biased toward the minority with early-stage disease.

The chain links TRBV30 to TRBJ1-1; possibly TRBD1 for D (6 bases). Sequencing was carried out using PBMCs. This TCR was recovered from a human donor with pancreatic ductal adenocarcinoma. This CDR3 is CAWVAGAWYTEAFF. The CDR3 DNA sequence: TGTGCCTGGGTCGCGGGGGCCTGGTACACTGAAGCTTTCTTT.